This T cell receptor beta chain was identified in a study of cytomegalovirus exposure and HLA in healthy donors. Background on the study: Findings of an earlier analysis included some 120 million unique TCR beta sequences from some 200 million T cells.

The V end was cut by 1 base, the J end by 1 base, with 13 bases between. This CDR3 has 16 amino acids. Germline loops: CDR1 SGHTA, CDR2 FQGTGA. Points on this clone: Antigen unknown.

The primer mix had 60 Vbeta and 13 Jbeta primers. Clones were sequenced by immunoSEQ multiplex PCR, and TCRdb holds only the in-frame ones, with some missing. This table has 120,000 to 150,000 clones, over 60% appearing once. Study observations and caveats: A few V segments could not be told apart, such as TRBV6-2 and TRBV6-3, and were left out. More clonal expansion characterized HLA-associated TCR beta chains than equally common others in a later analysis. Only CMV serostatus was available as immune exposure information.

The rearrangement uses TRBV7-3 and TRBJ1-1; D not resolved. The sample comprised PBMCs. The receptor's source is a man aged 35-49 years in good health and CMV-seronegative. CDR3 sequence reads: CASSLNYRGRNTEAFF. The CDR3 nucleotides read TGTGCCAGCAGCTTAAATTACCGGGGTAGGAACACTGAAGCTTTCTTT. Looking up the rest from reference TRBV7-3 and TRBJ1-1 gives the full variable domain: GAGVSQTPSNKVTEKGKYVELRCDPISGHTALYWYRQSLGQGPEFLIYFQGTGAADDSGLPNDRFFAVRPEGSVSTLKIQRTERGDSAVYLCASSLNYRGRNTEAFFGQGTRLTVV.